The 16 T cell receptor beta chains below come from one sample, sequenced in a study of response to subunit inactivated influenza vaccine (dated by TCRdb to the late 2010s). The receptor library was made with RT-PCR. The listed sequencing device is Illumina HiSeq 2500. TCRdb redid the processing of the public reads, applying fastp at Q25 and MiXCR, and retained in-frame beta chains. Each entry is one CDR3 protein sequence, shown with its most common DNA and genes. In this sample the table shows approximately 500,000 distinct CDR3 sequences, 20% to 25% of which occur a single time. The ten most abundant clones make up 2.5% to 3% of the sample. This same sample was also part of a study on T cells expressing NK-cell markers. That second report states: 5'RACE template switching, by which a universal primer site and unique molecular identifiers were added, was used to make TCR beta cDNA libraries.

This specimen was CD4+ T cells sorted from PBMCs, taken 12 days after vaccination. The receptors were sampled from a middle-aged man who received an inactivated influenza vaccine. Donor details come from another sample of the same person, matched by shared clones.

The chain is built from TRBV7-2 and TRBJ1-1; TRBD1 is a possible D gene (5 bases). V was shortened by 5 bases and J by 1 base, with 14 bases between the two germline ends. The CDR3 is made up of 15 amino acids. Germline V gene data show CDR1 as SGHTA and CDR2 as FQGNSA. The CDR3 loop reads CASSHRRVSNTEAFF. The DNA of the CDR3 is TGTGCCAGCAGCCACAGGAGGGTTTCGAACACTGAAGCTTTCTTT.

The J gene is TRBJ2-7, the V gene TRBV7-8; no clear D gene. The J call may be wrong; the DNA end is better matched by TRBJ2-1. The germline V gene encodes CDR1 SGHVS and CDR2 FQNEAQ. CDR3 length equals 13 residues. The CDR3 DNA reads TGTGCCAGCCAGTTGGCAGGCTTCTACGAGCAGTTCTTC. Translation: CASQLAGFYEQFF.

The J gene is TRBJ2-7, the V gene TRBV6-1; D gene unclear. V was clipped by 1 base and J by 3 bases, with 16 bases between them. Germline V lookup: CDR1 MNHNS, CDR2 SASEGT. The CDR3 is 16 amino acids. The DNA for the CDR3 is TGTGCCAGCAGTGAAGTTTATCCGGACCAACGCTACGAGCAGTACTTC. Amino acid sequence: CASSEVYPDQRYEQYF.

In its sample, this clonotype was seen many times. The chain is built from TRBV7-9 and TRBJ2-1; D possibly corresponds to TRBD1 (5 bases). The CDR3 consists of 14 residues. V was pared by 1 base and J by 14 bases, with 18 bases between. From germline, CDR1 is SEHNR and CDR2 FQNEAQ (reference sequence). Written as DNA, the CDR3 is TGTGCCAGCAGCTTAGTTTCTGGGGCAGGGTTTAAGTTCTTC. Protein product: CASSLVSGAGFKFF.

This clonotype has a handful of counts. V and J are TRBV11-2 and TRBJ2-6; perhaps TRBD2 as D (5 bases). CDR3 size: 13 residues. Trimming removed 7 bases at V and 15 bases at J, with 19 bases between. Per the germline V gene, CDR1 is SGHAT and CDR2 is FQNNGV. In DNA, the CDR3 is TGTGCCAGCATCAGTTACTTCCCCGGGGACCTGACTTTC. Translation: CASISYFPGDLTF.

V gene TRBV4-2 combines with J gene TRBJ1-1; TRBD1 might be the D (5 bases). This CDR3 spans 15 amino acids. V gave up 1 base and J gave up 3 bases, with 12 bases separating them. The germline V gene has CDR1 LGHNA and CDR2 YNFKEQ. This chain's CDR3 is CASSQGGLTDTEAFF. The CDR3 DNA follows: TGTGCCAGCAGCCAAGGGGGACTTACAGACACTGAAGCTTTCTTT.

The chain recombines TRBV11-2 with TRBJ1-4, with D unclear. Per germline, CDR1 SGHAT and CDR2 FQNNGV. Trimming removed 0 bases from V and 0 bases from J, with 11 bases in between. This CDR3 is built from 17 residues. The CDR3 reads CASSLEYSHTTNEKLFF. Written as DNA, the CDR3 is TGTGCCAGCAGCTTAGAATACAGCCACACAACTAATGAAAAACTGTTTTTT.

This clonotype occurred a few times. The chain links TRBV6-1 to TRBJ2-2; 9 bases are a match to TRBD2. V gave up 6 bases and J gave up 8 bases; unmatched junction bases: 13. Germline CDR1 and CDR2: MNHNS and SASEGT. The CDR3 sequence is 16 residues long. Here the CDR3 DNA reads TGTGCCAGCAGCTCCCACTGGATAGCGGGAGCTGGGGAGCTGTTTTTT. The encoded protein is CASSSHWIAGAGELFF.

In this sample, this clonotype turned up a few times. The V gene is TRBV20-1, the J gene TRBJ1-3, with D possibly TRBD1 on 5 matching bases. Germline assignment: CDR1 DFQATT and CDR2 SNEGSKA (reference sequence). This CDR3 has 15 residues. V was shortened by 0 bases and J by 1 base, with 10 bases between the two germline ends. As DNA, the CDR3 is TGCAGTGCTAGAGACCCCAGGGTATCTGGAAACACCATATATTTT. Translation: CSARDPRVSGNTIYF.

This chain links TRBV9 with TRBJ2-3; 8 nucleotides align to TRBD2. The germline V gene encodes CDR1 SGDLS and CDR2 YYNGEE. The CDR3 is made up of 17 amino acids. The V segment lost 2 bases and the J segment 1 base; nucleotides outside the gene matches: 9. CDR3 residues: CASSVNERERGTDTQYF. In nucleotides, the CDR3 is TGTGCCAGCAGCGTCAATGAGCGGGAGAGGGGCACAGATACGCAGTATTTT.

The genes are TRBV7-8 and TRBJ2-1; D is unclear. Trimming cost V 3 bases and J 6 bases, with 27 bases left between them. The germline gives CDR1 SGHVS, CDR2 FQNEAQ. The CDR3 covers 19 residues. In DNA, the CDR3 is TGTGCCAGCAGCTTTTTGCTCCACACCGACCCGACTTTTAGCAATGAGCAGTTCTTC. It yields the protein CASSFLLHTDPTFSNEQFF.

V is TRBV20-1 and J is TRBJ1-1; 7 bases line up with TRBD1. V dropped 7 bases and J dropped 12; count of bases not matched to a gene: 14. CDR3 length: 12 residues. The germline V gene encodes CDR1 DFQATT and CDR2 SNEGSKA (reference sequence). The CDR3 DNA reads as TGCAGTGTCACGACAGGGCCACCTCTGCCTTTCTTT. It yields the protein CSVTTGPPLPFF.

This clonotype showed up many times. The chain recombines TRBV10-2 with TRBJ2-7; TRBD2 matches at 8 bases. V lost 3 bases, J lost 7 bases, and 11 bases stayed unmatched. The CDR3 sequence is 15 residues long. Germline V lookup: CDR1 WSHSY, CDR2 SAAADI. The DNA of the CDR3 is TGCGCCAGCAGTGAAACCCCGGGGGGGGCTGGGGAGCAGTACTTC. Translating gives CASSETPGGAGEQYF.

The chain links TRBV2 to TRBJ1-5; 11 bases are a match to TRBD1. Germline values: CDR1 SNHLY, CDR2 FYNNEI. The CDR3 runs to 14 residues. J was trimmed by 7 bases and V by 4 bases; bases with no gene match: 3. CDR3 in amino acids: CASSGTGGEQPQHF. The CDR3 DNA is TGTGCCAGCAGTGGGACAGGGGGCGAGCAGCCCCAGCATTTT.

V gene TRBV5-1 combines with J gene TRBJ2-3; 7 bases are a match to TRBD2. The CDR3 extends over 17 amino acids. Per the germline V gene, CDR1 is SGHRS and CDR2 is YFSETQ. J gave up 1 base and V 3 bases, and 11 bases lay outside the gene matches. The CDR3 region is CASSWNAGVSGTDTQYF. The CDR3 DNA reads as TGCGCCAGCAGCTGGAATGCGGGGGTCTCGGGCACAGATACGCAGTATTTT.

Only a few counts were recorded for this clonotype. This chain uses TRBV7-9 with TRBJ1-1, with a weak D call TRBD1 (6 bases). The CDR3 length is 14 residues. V gave up 0 bases and J gave up 4 bases, with 9 bases separating them. From germline, CDR1 is SEHNR and CDR2 FQNEAQ (reference sequence). The CDR3 region has the DNA TGTGCCAGCAGCTTAGCGGGGGCAGGCACTGAAGCTTTCTTT. Translating gives CASSLAGAGTEAFF.